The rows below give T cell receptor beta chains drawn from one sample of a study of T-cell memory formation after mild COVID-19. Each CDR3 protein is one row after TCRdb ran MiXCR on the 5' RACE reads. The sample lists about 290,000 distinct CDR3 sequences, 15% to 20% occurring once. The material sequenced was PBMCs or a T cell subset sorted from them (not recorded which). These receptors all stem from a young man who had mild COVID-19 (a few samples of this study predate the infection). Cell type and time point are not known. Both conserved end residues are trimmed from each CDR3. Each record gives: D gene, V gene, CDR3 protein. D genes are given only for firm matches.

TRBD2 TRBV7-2 ASSLRAGGPRQY
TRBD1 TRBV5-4 ASSWYGQGIPF
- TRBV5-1 ASSIQQGTENIQY
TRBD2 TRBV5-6 ASSLDLAGGTDTQY
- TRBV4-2 ASSQETELSTDTQY
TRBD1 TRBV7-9 ASSSRTGRIHNEQF
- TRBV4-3 ASSHHTILGYGYT
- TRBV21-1 ASRTTAISFYEQY
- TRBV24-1 ATSGDSQETQY
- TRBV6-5 ASREDGTRGYT
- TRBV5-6 ASSSAGAGKDTQY
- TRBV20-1 SARDPGRAVGGYT
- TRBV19 ASGSQHQGTIY
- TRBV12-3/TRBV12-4 ASSSTSRRSNEQF
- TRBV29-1 SVEGPGANVLT
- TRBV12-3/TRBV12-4 ASSDFTGRDEQF
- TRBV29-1 SVEDLDFTQH
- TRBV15 ATSTSDSYGYT
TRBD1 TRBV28 ASTRRVGEGALIEQF
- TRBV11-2 ASSLDPGQTEAF
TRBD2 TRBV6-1 ASSLRLAGYNEQF
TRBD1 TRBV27 ASWGQGTTTGELF
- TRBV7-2 ASRYTGSSNEKLF
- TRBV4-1 ASSQLLMASTEAF
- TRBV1 TSSHAPEGATREAF
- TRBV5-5 ASSSLSEGYGYT
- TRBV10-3 AISDGREIETQY
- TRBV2 ASIWGNEQF
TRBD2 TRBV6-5 ASSYPRSGGDETQY
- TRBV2 ASSNLGGAEAF
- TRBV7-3 ASSWSPGRNTEAF
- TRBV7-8 ASSPRTPSTDTQY
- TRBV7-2 ASSLTPQSRSYNSPLH
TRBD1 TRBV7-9 ASSSRDRGRSTEAF
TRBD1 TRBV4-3 ASSPLGQALEAF
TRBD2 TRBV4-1 ASSQDLGREQF
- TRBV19 ASSIDEGLTAF
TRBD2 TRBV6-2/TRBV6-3 ASSSTSGGNEQF
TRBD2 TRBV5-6 ASTLDERGAKETQY